A single sample gave rise to the 26 T cell receptor beta chains below, sequenced in a study of blood T cell repertoires in COVID-19. Assay used: immunoSEQ multiplex PCR; TCRdb lists only in-frame clones, some missing. The profile shows 70,000 to 100,000 clones, 55% to 80% of them singletons. Material: peripheral blood. Receptors were obtained from a woman aged 55-69 years in a cohort sampled during active or convalescent COVID-19.

This chain joins TRBV5-1 and TRBJ2-7, with D possibly TRBD2 on 5 matching bases. Germline V lookup: CDR1 SGHRS, CDR2 YFSETQ. V was pared by 0 bases and J by 4 bases, with 14 bases between. The CDR3 is made up of 15 amino acids. The CDR3 DNA is TGCGCCAGCAGCTTGGTGGTCGGGGTCGGGTACGAGCAGTACTTC. It encodes CASSLVVGVGYEQYF. The full variable domain, with the rest looked up from reference TRBV5-1 and TRBJ2-7, is KAGVTQTPRYLIKTRGQQVTLSCSPISGHRSVSWYQQTPGQGLQFLFEYFSETQRNKGNFPGRFSGRQFSNSRSEMNVSTLELGDSALYLCASSLVVGVGYEQYFGPGTRLTVT.

V and J are TRBV19 and TRBJ2-5; TRBD2 matches at 9 bases. The CDR3 is made up of 15 amino acids. V gave up 7 bases and J gave up 5 bases; unmatched junction bases: 11. Germline CDR1 and CDR2: LNHDA and SQIVND (reference sequence). CDR3 bases: TGTGCCAGTAAGGTTGGCGGGGGGGCGAGGGAGACCCAGTACTTC. Translation gives CASKVGGGARETQYF.

This clone came up once. The V call is TRBV4-1, the J call TRBJ1-2; D unclear. Trimming took 2 bases from V and 8 from J, leaving 12 bases between them. The CDR3 length is 13 residues. Germline V lookup: CDR1 MGHRA, CDR2 YSYEKL. Written as DNA, the CDR3 is TGCGCCAGCAGCCAAACACAGCGGTGGGGCTACACCTTC. This codes for CASSQTQRWGYTF.

This clone has more than one count but fewer than ten. The CDR3 DNA follows: TGTGCCAGCAGTCAGTTCGATGAGCAGTTCTTC. It specifies CASSQFDEQFF. The rearrangement joins TRBV2 to TRBJ2-1; no clear D gene. The germline gives CDR1 SNHLY, CDR2 FYNNEI. CDR3 size: 11 residues. V lost 5 bases and J lost 8, with 7 bases in between.

The chain links TRBV10-3 to TRBJ2-6; 11 nucleotides align to TRBD1. Germline V lookup: CDR1 ENHRY, CDR2 SYGVKD. The CDR3 length is 18 residues. After removal of 5 bases from V and 2 bases from J, the junction contained 8 bases not matched to a gene. The CDR3 coding sequence is TGTGCCATCAGTTCCACCGGGACAGGGGGTACTGGGGCCAACGTCCTGACTTTC. Protein product: CAISSTGTGGTGANVLTF.

The chain has TRBV2 and TRBJ1-5; D ambiguous. The V end lost 3 bases, the J end lost 9 bases, and 15 bases lay between the germline ends. CDR3 length: 14 amino acids. Germline loops: CDR1 SNHLY, CDR2 FYNNEI. CDR3 region: CASSESRHFGPQHF. The CDR3 DNA follows: TGTGCCAGCAGTGAGTCCAGACACTTTGGGCCCCAGCATTTT.

This clone was observed a few times. The chain recombines TRBV5-1 with TRBJ2-5, with 9 bases that match TRBD2. The trim removed 0 bases at V and 0 bases at J, leaving 9 bases unmatched. Germline V lookup: CDR1 SGHRS, CDR2 YFSETQ. The CDR3 covers 18 residues. CDR3 region: CASSLGLAGTANQETQYF. The DNA for the CDR3 is TGCGCCAGCAGCTTGGGGCTAGCGGGGACCGCAAACCAAGAGACCCAGTACTTC.

This clone was counted ten times or more. V is TRBV5-4 and J is TRBJ1-2; D remains ambiguous. Germline loops: CDR1 SGHNT, CDR2 YYREEE (reference sequence). The CDR3 contains 13 residues. V was cut by 1 base and J by 6 bases, with 10 bases left in between. CDR3 bases: TGTGCCAGCAGCTTGAGAGGTAGTAATGGCTACACCTTC. Translation: CASSLRGSNGYTF.

CDR3 sequence reads: CASSLAPTEQFF. CDR3 coding DNA: TGTGCCAGCAGCTTAGCGCCTACGGAGCAGTTCTTC. The rearrangement uses TRBV7-2 and TRBJ2-1; D gene ambiguous. CDR3 length: 12 residues. Looked up from germline, CDR1 is SGHTA and CDR2 is FQGNSA. Trimming shortened V by 0 bases and J by 10 bases, and 7 bases separated the two germline ends.

The rearrangement joins TRBV5-1 to TRBJ2-2, with TRBD2 as a possible D gene (7 bases). V lost 5 bases, J lost 2 bases, and 19 bases lay in between. The germline V gene has CDR1 SGHRS and CDR2 YFSETQ. This CDR3 is 17 amino acids long. The chain's CDR3 is CASSRGEQGLNTGELFF. DNA for the CDR3: TGCGCCAGCAGTCGGGGGGAACAGGGTCTCAACACCGGGGAGCTGTTTTTT. The full variable domain, its missing parts supplied by reference TRBV5-1 and TRBJ2-2, is KAGVTQTPRYLIKTRGQQVTLSCSPISGHRSVSWYQQTPGQGLQFLFEYFSETQRNKGNFPGRFSGRQFSNSRSEMNVSTLELGDSALYLCASSRGEQGLNTGELFFGEGSRLTVL.

Only a few counts were recorded for this clone. The chain is built from TRBV7-3 and TRBJ2-2, with D hard to call. The germline V gene encodes CDR1 SGHTA and CDR2 FQGTGA. V was trimmed by 5 bases and J by 0 bases, leaving 7 bases between them. CDR3 size: 14 residues. The CDR3 is CASSVQTNTGELFF. CDR3 DNA: TGTGCCAGCAGCGTACAAACGAACACCGGGGAGCTGTTTTTT. Full variable domain (rest looked up from reference TRBV7-3 and TRBJ2-2): GAGVSQTPSNKVTEKGKYVELRCDPISGHTALYWYRQSLGQGPEFLIYFQGTGAADDSGLPNDRFFAVRPEGSVSTLKIQRTERGDSAVYLCASSVQTNTGELFFGEGSRLTVL.

The chain combines TRBV19 with TRBJ1-1, with 7 bases that match TRBD1. The CDR3 contains 15 residues. V was clipped by 6 bases and J by 3 bases; unmatched bases: 10. The V gene's germline CDR1 is LNHDA and CDR2 SQIVND (reference sequence). For the CDR3, the DNA is TGTGCCAGTAGGTCAGGGGGGCTTAAAGACACTGAAGCTTTCTTT. This gives the protein CASRSGGLKDTEAFF.

This rearrangement joins TRBV11-2 to TRBJ2-3; 9 bases are shared with TRBD2. CDR1 and CDR2 from the germline V gene are SGHAT and FQNNGV. This CDR3 spans 16 amino acids. The ends lost 5 bases at V and 2 bases at J; junction bases unmatched: 8. The CDR3 region has the DNA TGTGCCAGCAGCAGACGACTAGCGGAGTTCACAGATACGCAGTATTTT. This encodes CASSRRLAEFTDTQYF. Complete variable domain (other parts from reference TRBV11-2 and TRBJ2-3): EAGVAQSPRYKIIEKRQSVAFWCNPISGHATLYWYQQILGQGPKLLIQFQNNGVVDDSQLPKDRFSAERLKGVDSTLKIQPAKLEDSAVYLCASSRRLAEFTDTQYFGPGTRLTVL.

The chain employs TRBV3-1 (or the pseudogene TRBV3-2) and TRBJ1-4; TRBD1 matches at 8 bases. Germline V lookup: CDR1 LGHDT, CDR2 YNNKEL (reference sequence). Losses at the gene ends were 3 bases for V and 8 bases for J; bases not matched to a gene: 8. The CDR3 is 15 residues long. CDR3 sequence (DNA): TGTGCCAGCAGCCATTCAGGGGGCTTAGGAGAAAAACTGTTTTTT. Protein sequence: CASSHSGGLGEKLFF.

The chain has TRBV10-3 and TRBJ1-2; 10 nucleotides agree with TRBD1. The CDR3 spans 15 residues. With V trimmed by 3 bases and J by 2 bases, 3 bases remained unmatched. Germline V gene lookup returns CDR1 ENHRY and CDR2 SYGVKD. The CDR3 DNA sequence: TGTGCCATCAGTGACTCGGGACAGGGGAACTATGGCTACACCTTC. Translating it yields CAISDSGQGNYGYTF.

The chain recombines TRBV7-3 with TRBJ2-1, with TRBD2 as a possible D gene (5 bases). Germline V lookup: CDR1 SGHTA, CDR2 FQGTGA. Trimming removed 5 bases from V and 2 bases from J, with 16 bases in between. This CDR3 spans 16 amino acids. The CDR3 region is CASSQRSGIPYNEQFF. DNA for the CDR3: TGTGCCAGCAGCCAACGATCCGGGATCCCCTACAATGAGCAGTTCTTC.

V gene TRBV14 combines with J gene TRBJ2-5, with D perhaps matching TRBD2 (5 bases). With 0 bases removed from V and 5 bases from J, the gap between germline ends came to 13 bases. CDR3 length: 15 amino acids. In germline, CDR1 is SGHDN, CDR2 FVKESK. CDR3 residues: CASSQDRRRGETQYF. CDR3 DNA: TGTGCCAGCAGCCAAGATCGGAGGCGTGGGGAGACCCAGTACTTC.

A few counts support this clone. This CDR3 is CASPGGFTYNEQFF. The CDR3 nucleotides read TGTGCCAGCCCGGGGGGATTTACCTACAATGAGCAGTTCTTC. V and J are TRBV5-8 and TRBJ2-1, with 7 bases fitting TRBD2. The germline V gene encodes CDR1 SGHTS and CDR2 YDEGEE. The CDR3 sequence is 14 residues long. V shed 7 bases and J 2 bases; nucleotides not matched to a gene: 6.

The gene calls are TRBV5-1 and TRBJ2-3; 8 bases are a match to TRBD1. V was pared by 3 bases and J by 6 bases, with 9 bases of the junction left unmatched. The CDR3 loop spans 15 amino acids. In germline, CDR1 is SGHRS, CDR2 YFSETQ. CDR3 sequence: CASSSRQGPPDTQYF. CDR3 nucleotides: TGCGCCAGCAGCTCCCGACAGGGGCCCCCGGATACGCAGTATTTT.

The CDR3 coding sequence is TGCGCCAGCAGCTTGTCCAGGGGGCTTAGCTATGGCTACACCTTC. Protein product: CASSLSRGLSYGYTF. The chain uses TRBV5-1 and TRBJ1-2, with 8 bases aligning to TRBD1. The CDR3 is 15 amino acids. V trimming: 1 base; J trimming: 4 bases; junction bases outside the gene matches: 6. The germline gives CDR1 SGHRS, CDR2 YFSETQ.

The chain employs TRBV19 and TRBJ1-5; D is perhaps TRBD1 (6 bases). The V gene lost 3 bases and the J gene lost 6 bases, with 15 bases spanning the gap. The CDR3 has 15 amino acids. Germline CDR1 reads LNHDA; CDR2 reads SQIVND (reference sequence). The CDR3 DNA follows: TGTGCCAGTAGTATGAAGAGAACAGGGACTCAGCCCCAGCATTTT. It encodes CASSMKRTGTQPQHF.

The chain links TRBV27 to TRBJ1-2, with TRBD1 matching 8 bases. V lost 6 bases to trimming and J lost 8 bases; unmatched junction nucleotides: 8. The CDR3 covers 13 residues. CDR1 and CDR2 (germline): MNHEY, SMNVEV (reference sequence). The CDR3: CASRPRGRWGYTF. DNA for the CDR3: TGTGCCAGCAGGCCCAGGGGGCGCTGGGGCTACACCTTC.

The genes are TRBV23-1 and TRBJ2-7; 7 nucleotides agree with TRBD1. TRBV23-1 counts as an open reading frame of uncertain function. V lost 4 bases and J lost 1; bases outside the gene matches: 4. This CDR3 has 14 amino acids. Here the CDR3 reads CASSRQGDSYEQYF. Written as DNA, the CDR3 is TGCGCCAGCAGTCGACAGGGAGATTCCTACGAGCAGTACTTC.

This chain uses TRBV5-1 with TRBJ1-2; D uncertain. CDR3 length: 13 residues. The germline CDR1 and CDR2 sequences are SGHRS and YFSETQ. Trimming cost V 2 bases and J 0 bases, with 5 bases left between them. In nucleotides, the CDR3 is TGCGCCAGCAGCTTTGACACTAACTATGGCTACACCTTC. This gives the protein CASSFDTNYGYTF.

The chain employs TRBV5-1 and TRBJ1-6; a possible D gene is TRBD1 (6 bases). V was clipped by 3 bases and J by 3 bases, with 10 bases between them. Per the germline V gene, CDR1 is SGHRS and CDR2 is YFSETQ. This CDR3 is built from 15 residues. The CDR3 bases are TGCGCCAGCAGCTGGACAGCCGTCTATAATTCACCCCTCCACTTT. Protein: CASSWTAVYNSPLHF.

CDR3 region: CAISGPPAGQGARGYTF. CDR3 coding DNA: TGTGCCATCAGTGGCCCTCCGGCGGGACAGGGGGCGCGGGGCTACACCTTC. V and J are TRBV10-3 and TRBJ1-2, with TRBD1 matching over 12 bases. The germline CDR1 and CDR2 sequences are ENHRY and SYGVKD. CDR3 length: 17 residues. V dropped 4 bases and J dropped 8; count of bases not matched to a gene: 14.